The rows below give T cell receptor beta chains drawn from one sample of a study of CD8 T cells in ankylosing spondylitis. One entry per CDR3 protein results from TCRdb running MiXCR on the 5' RACE reads. The table shows about 540,000 distinct CDR3 sequences, with more than 9.5% occurring only once. Sequencing was carried out using blood, either unsorted or a sorted T cell fraction (not recorded which). The receptor set was obtained from a male donor with ankylosing spondylitis. CDR3s include the opening cysteine and the closing phenylalanine or tryptophan. The D gene is left open where the match is weak. The size of a clone is reported for some rows only, either as once, few or many, or as a class for expanded clones.

>TRBD2|TRBV11-3|NA|TRBJ2-5
TGTGCCAGCAGCTTGGGGCTAGCGGGAAGGGAGACCCAGTACTTC
CASSLGLAGRETQYF
>NA|TRBV6-1|NA|TRBJ2-1
TGTGCCAGCAGTGAAACAGGCCTCAATGAGCAGTTCTTC
CASSETGLNEQFF
>TRBD1|TRBV3-1|NA|TRBJ2-7
TGTGCCAGCAGCCGTTTGAGCACAGGGGGCGAGCAGTACTTC
CASSRLSTGGEQYF
>NA|TRBV20-1|NA|TRBJ1-4
TGCAGTGCTAGCCGGGGAGGTGAAAAACTGTTTTTT
CSASRGGEKLFF
>NA|TRBV29-1|NA|TRBJ2-2
TGCAGCGTTGAAGAACTCGTTACCGGGGAGCTGTTTTTT
CSVEELVTGELFF
>NA|TRBV12-3/TRBV12-4|many|TRBJ1-2
TGTGCCAGCTCAAAGTCCCCTAACTATGGCTACACCTTC
CASSKSPNYGYTF
>NA|TRBV15|NA|TRBJ2-7
TGTACCACCAGCAGAGTCGGGCGGAACTACGAGCAGTACTTC
CTTSRVGRNYEQYF
>TRBD2|TRBV6-4|NA|TRBJ2-1
TGTGCCAGCACCCCACAACCTAGCGGTAGCAATGAGCAGTTCTTC
CASTPQPSGSNEQFF
>NA|TRBV7-2|few|TRBJ2-3
TGTGCCAGCAGCAAGGGTTCTAGCACAGATACGCAGTATTTT
CASSKGSSTDTQYF
>NA|TRBV6-5|few|TRBJ2-1
TGTGCCAGCAGTTCCCTTAGCCCACGCGTCGACAATGAGCAGTTCTTC
CASSSLSPRVDNEQFF
>NA|TRBV24-1|NA|TRBJ1-5
TGTGCCACGGGGGAGGTTCAGCCCCAGCATTTT
CATGEVQPQHF
>NA|TRBV29-1|few|TRBJ1-1
TGCAGCGTTGCTGGGCTTCTAAGGGGTGAAGCTTTCTTT
CSVAGLLRGEAFF
>NA|TRBV2|NA|TRBJ2-2
TGTGCCAGCAGTGAAGAGTCTGCGGAGCTGTTTTTT
CASSEESAELFF
>TRBD2|TRBV20-1|many|TRBJ2-4
TGCAGTGCTACCGGACTAGCGGGAGATGTCGAAAACATTCAGTACTTC
CSATGLAGDVENIQYF
>TRBD1|TRBV20-1|NA|TRBJ2-1
TGCAGTTCGGGCAGGGGGCAAGGGAGGGAGCAGTTCTTC
CSSGRGQGREQFF
>TRBD1|TRBV6-1|NA|TRBJ2-4
TGTGCCAGCGGAGACAGGGGGCCAAACAAAAACATTCAGTACTTC
CASGDRGPNKNIQYF
>NA|TRBV20-1|NA|TRBJ2-7
TGCAGTGCTATTCCAGGGGCCGACTACGAGCAGTACTTC
CSAIPGADYEQYF
>TRBD1|TRBV20-1|few|TRBJ1-5
TGCAGTGCTAGAGATCGTAACAGGGGGGGCCCGGGGCAGCCCCAGCATTTT
CSARDRNRGGPGQPQHF
>NA|TRBV20-1|few|TRBJ2-3
TGCAGTGCTAGTCGAATCCAGCATACGCAGTATTTT
CSASRIQHTQYF
>NA|TRBV2|NA|TRBJ2-1
TGTGCCAGCAGTGAAGACGGGAGTGGGGTTGGGAATGAGCAGTTCTTC
CASSEDGSGVGNEQFF
>NA|TRBV5-1|few|TRBJ2-1
TGCGCCAGCAGCTCGCCACTTTTCCGGACAATTGCAAATGAGCAGTTCTTC
CASSSPLFRTIANEQFF
>NA|TRBV7-2|many|TRBJ1-4
TGTGCCAGCAGCTTAGATCGGAGATCTGGTGAAAAACTGTTTTTT
CASSLDRRSGEKLFF
>NA|TRBV4-2|many|TRBJ1-1
TGTGCCAGCAGCCAAGAATATAGGTCCGAAGCTTTCTTT
CASSQEYRSEAFF
>NA|TRBV6-5|NA|TRBJ2-4
TGTGCCAGCAGTTACTCTTCGGGGGTAGCCAACATTCAGTACTTC
CASSYSSGVANIQYF
>NA|TRBV6-5|few|TRBJ1-2
TGTGCCAGCAGTTACGAACCGGGGGCATATGGCTACACCTTC
CASSYEPGAYGYTF
>NA|TRBV28|few|TRBJ1-2
TGTGCCAGCACGGGACAAATCTATGGCTACACCTTC
CASTGQIYGYTF
>TRBD2|TRBV7-9|NA|TRBJ2-1
TGTGCCAGCAGCGGGGAGCGACTAGCGGGCGGTAACAATGAGCAGTTCTTC
CASSGERLAGGNNEQFF
>TRBD1|TRBV12-3/TRBV12-4|NA|TRBJ2-2
TGTGCCAGCAACCTCCGGGACAGGGTACCCGGGGAGCTGTTTTTT
CASNLRDRVPGELFF
>NA|TRBV4-1|NA|TRBJ1-5
TGCGCCAGCAGCCAAGAAATGTCAGGGCGGCGACAGCCCCAGCATTTT
CASSQEMSGRRQPQHF
>NA|TRBV5-1|once|TRBJ2-7
TGCGCCAGCAGCCCGTCTAAAGTGGGCCCCTACGAGCAGTACTTC
CASSPSKVGPYEQYF
>NA|TRBV4-1|many|TRBJ1-5
TGCGCCAGCAGCCAAGGCCTGCGGACAGCCAGTGGAGTCGGACCCGCGGCCCAGCATTTT
CASSQGLRTASGVGPAAQHF
>TRBD1|TRBV5-5|few|TRBJ1-2
TGTGCCAGCAGCTACCCGGGACAGGAGAACTATGGCTACACCTTC
CASSYPGQENYGYTF
>TRBD1|TRBV7-9|many|TRBJ2-4
TGTGCCAGCAGCCCGGACAGGGGATGGGACATTCAGTACTTC
CASSPDRGWDIQYF
>NA|TRBV20-1|few|TRBJ2-3
TGCAGTGCGCATTGGGGGATCACAGATACGCAGTATTTT
CSAHWGITDTQYF
>NA|TRBV24-1|NA|TRBJ2-1
TGTGCCACCAGTGATTTCGGCAGAGACAATGAGCAGTTCTTC
CATSDFGRDNEQFF
>NA|TRBV7-2|NA|TRBJ2-2
TGTGCCAGCAGCCGCTCGGGGGGCTACACCGGGGAGCTGTTTTTT
CASSRSGGYTGELFF
>NA|TRBV14|many|TRBJ1-1
TGTGCCAGCAGCCAAAGAGAGGGAATGAACACTGAAGCTTTCTTT
CASSQREGMNTEAFF
>TRBD2|TRBV20-1|NA|TRBJ2-1
TGCAGTGCTAGAGTAGGGGGGACTAGCGGGAATGAGCAGTTCTTC
CSARVGGTSGNEQFF
>TRBD1|TRBV27|NA|TRBJ1-4
TGTGCCAGCACGACAGGGAGGGGAGAAAAACTGTTTTTT
CASTTGRGEKLFF
>NA|TRBV14|NA|TRBJ2-4
TGTGCCAGCAGCCAGGTGACCCTAGCAGCCCTATCGACAGCCAAAAACATTCAGTACTTC
CASSQVTLAALSTAKNIQYF
>TRBD2|TRBV29-1|many|TRBJ2-2
TGCAGCGTGGGGGATGGCGGGAGGAGGAACACCGGGGAGCTGTTTTTT
CSVGDGGRRNTGELFF
>NA|TRBV7-9|NA|TRBJ2-7
TGTGCCAGCAGCTTAGAAGGACCCGGGCCCAACGAGCAGTACTTC
CASSLEGPGPNEQYF
>TRBD2|TRBV7-9|NA|TRBJ2-7
TGTGCCAGCAGCTGGGGGGGATACGAGCAGTACTTC
CASSWGGYEQYF
>TRBD2|TRBV20-1|NA|TRBJ2-1
TGCAGTGCCTCGGGACTAGCGGGACTAAACTCCTACAATGAGCAGTTCTTC
CSASGLAGLNSYNEQFF
>TRBD1|TRBV30|few|TRBJ1-2
TGTGCCTGGAGGGTACAGGGGGCTTACGGCTACACCTTC
CAWRVQGAYGYTF